This T cell receptor beta chain was recorded in a study of OX40 agonist ivuxolimab in advanced cancers. The data were produced by immunoSEQ multiplex PCR, yet TCRdb's version contains in-frame clones alone and is incomplete. The sample consists of some 50,000 clones, 86% of them appearing once. On this clone: Its antigen is not known.

The CDR3 contains 15 residues. The germline gives CDR1 SGHAT, CDR2 FQNNGV. V lost 3 bases, J lost 2 bases, and 14 bases lay in between. Autoimmune disease history or systemic immunosuppression meant exclusion. Notes on the study in general: More expanded clones were seen, on average, in CD8+ T cells than in CD4+.

The V call is TRBV11-2, the J call TRBJ2-7; D unresolved. This TCR derives from an adult with an advanced solid tumor such as melanoma, head and neck, liver or kidney cancer. Sequenced here: CD4+ or CD8+ T cells sorted from blood, sampled in a trial of the OX40 agonist ivuxolimab. CDR3 bases: TGTGCCAGCAGCTTGACCGACCAAAGCACCTACGAGCAGTACTTC. It translates to CASSLTDQSTYEQYF.